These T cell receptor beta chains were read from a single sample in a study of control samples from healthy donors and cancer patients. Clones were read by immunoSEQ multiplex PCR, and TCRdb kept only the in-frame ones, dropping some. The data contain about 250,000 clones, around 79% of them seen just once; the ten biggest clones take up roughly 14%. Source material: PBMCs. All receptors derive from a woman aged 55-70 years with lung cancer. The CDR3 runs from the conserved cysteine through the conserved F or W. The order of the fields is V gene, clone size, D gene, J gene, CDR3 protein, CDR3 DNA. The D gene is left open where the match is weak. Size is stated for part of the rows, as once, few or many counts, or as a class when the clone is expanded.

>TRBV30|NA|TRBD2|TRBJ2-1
CAWSGSGGVQFF
TGTGCCTGGAGTGGATCGGGGGGGGTCCAGTTCTTC
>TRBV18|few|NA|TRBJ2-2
CARIRATLLNTGELFF
TGTGCCAGGATCAGGGCCACCCTCTTGAACACCGGGGAGCTGTTTTTT
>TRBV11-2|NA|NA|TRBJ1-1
CASSRDRGREKAFF
TGTGCCAGCAGCCGGGACCGGGGGCGCGAAAAGGCTTTCTTT
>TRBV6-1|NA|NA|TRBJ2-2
CASSEVEPQFGGELFF
TGTGCCAGCAGTGAAGTAGAACCCCAGTTTGGCGGGGAGCTGTTTTTT
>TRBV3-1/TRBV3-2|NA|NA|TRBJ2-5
CASSPRGSETQYF
TGTGCCAGCAGCCCTCGGGGGTCGGAGACCCAGTACTTC
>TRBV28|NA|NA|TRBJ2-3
CASSPSALGITDTQYF
TGTGCCAGCAGTCCCTCCGCTTTGGGGATAACAGATACGCAGTATTTT
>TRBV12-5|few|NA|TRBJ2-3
CASGLGQTRGDTQYF
TGTGCTAGTGGTTTGGGACAAACAAGAGGAGATACGCAGTATTTT
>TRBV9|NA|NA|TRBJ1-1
CASSGGGRTEAFF
TGTGCCAGCAGCGGGGGGGGACGGACTGAAGCTTTCTTT
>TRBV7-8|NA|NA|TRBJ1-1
CASSLSGTENTEAFF
TGTGCCAGCAGCTTATCCGGGACGGAGAACACTGAAGCTTTCTTT
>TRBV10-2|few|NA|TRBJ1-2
CASSEGGDRGYTF
TGCGCCAGCAGTGAGGGGGGGGATCGTGGCTACACCTTC
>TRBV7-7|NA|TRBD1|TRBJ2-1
CASSPGQAPHNEQFF
TGTGCTAGCAGCCCGGGACAGGCGCCTCACAATGAGCAGTTCTTC
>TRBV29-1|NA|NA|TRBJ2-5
CSVGGGLLGETQYF
TGCAGCGTTGGAGGTGGACTCCTAGGGGAGACCCAGTACTTC
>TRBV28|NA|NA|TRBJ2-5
CASKEETQYF
TGTGCCAGCAAGGAGGAGACCCAGTACTTC
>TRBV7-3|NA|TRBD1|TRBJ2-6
CASSLKGQGATGANVLTF
TGTGCCAGCAGCCTAAAGGGACAGGGGGCGACTGGGGCCAACGTCCTGACTTTC
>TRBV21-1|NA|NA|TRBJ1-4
CASSKTRGRVGTNEKLFF
TGTGCCAGCAGCAAAACCAGGGGGCGCGTGGGAACTAATGAAAAACTGTTTTTT
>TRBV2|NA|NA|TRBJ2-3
CASSEDWGSTDTQYF
TGTGCCAGCAGTGAAGACTGGGGTAGCACAGATACGCAGTATTTT
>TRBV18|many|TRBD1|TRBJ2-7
CASSPRTGSTEEQYF
TGTGCCAGCTCTCCCCGGACAGGGTCTACGGAGGAGCAGTACTTC
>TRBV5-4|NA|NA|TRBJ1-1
CASSLGGNEAFF
TGTGCCAGCAGCTTGGGGGGGAATGAAGCTTTCTTT
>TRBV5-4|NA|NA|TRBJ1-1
CASSSALQGSSEAFF
TGTGCCAGCAGCTCGGCACTACAGGGATCTTCGGAAGCTTTCTTT
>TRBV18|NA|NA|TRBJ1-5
CASSPMGDRGNQPQHF
TGTGCCAGCTCACCAATGGGGGATCGGGGCAATCAGCCCCAGCATTTT
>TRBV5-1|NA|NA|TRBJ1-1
CASSFRKTDEAFF
TGCGCCAGCAGCTTTAGAAAGACAGATGAAGCTTTCTTT
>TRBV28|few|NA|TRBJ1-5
CASKGDQPQHF
TGTGCCAGCAAGGGAGATCAGCCCCAGCATTTT
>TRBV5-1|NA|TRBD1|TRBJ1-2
CASSSKQGAYDGYTF
TGCGCCAGCAGCTCCAAACAGGGGGCTTACGATGGCTACACCTTC
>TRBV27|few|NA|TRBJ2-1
CASSLSLDSSYNEQFF
TGTGCCAGCAGTTTATCCTTGGATAGCTCCTACAATGAGCAGTTCTTC
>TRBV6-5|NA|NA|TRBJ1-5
CASIPTGNQPQHF
TGTGCCAGCATTCCGACCGGCAATCAGCCCCAGCATTTT
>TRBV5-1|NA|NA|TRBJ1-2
CASTREGPGYTF
TGCGCCAGCACCAGAGAGGGCCCTGGCTACACCTTC
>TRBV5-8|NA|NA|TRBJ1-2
CASSRDTGFVYGYTF
TGTGCCAGCAGCCGCGACACAGGGTTCGTCTATGGCTACACCTTC
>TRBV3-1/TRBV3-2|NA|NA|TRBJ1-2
CASSQVRGGYTF
TGTGCCAGCAGCCAAGTCCGGGGAGGCTACACCTTC
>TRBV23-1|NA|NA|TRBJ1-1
CASPEYSPNTEAFF
TGCGCCAGCCCGGAATATAGCCCGAACACTGAAGCTTTCTTT
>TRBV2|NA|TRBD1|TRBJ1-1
CASNRDRVPEAFF
TGTGCCAGCAACAGGGACAGGGTTCCTGAAGCTTTCTTT
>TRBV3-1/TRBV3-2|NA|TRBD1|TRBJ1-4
CASSPFRTGSNEKLFF
TGTGCCAGCAGCCCGTTCCGGACAGGCTCTAATGAAAAACTGTTTTTT
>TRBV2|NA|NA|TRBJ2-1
CASRTSVYNEQFF
TGTGCCAGCAGGACCTCCGTCTACAATGAGCAGTTCTTC
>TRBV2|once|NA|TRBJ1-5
CASSDSDGSNQPQHF
TGTGCCAGCAGTGACTCAGACGGAAGCAATCAGCCCCAGCATTTT
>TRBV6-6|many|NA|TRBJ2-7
CASSPPAYEQYF
TGTGCCAGCAGTCCCCCAGCGTACGAGCAGTACTTC
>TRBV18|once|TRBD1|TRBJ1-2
CASSQGTGSNYGYTF
TGTGCCAGCTCACAAGGGACAGGGTCGAACTATGGCTACACCTTC
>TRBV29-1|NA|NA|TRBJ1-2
CSVVGDAYGYTF
TGCAGCGTTGTCGGGGACGCCTATGGCTACACCTTC
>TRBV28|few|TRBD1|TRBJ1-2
CASSSQGAWGYTF
TGTGCCAGCAGTTCCCAGGGGGCGTGGGGCTACACCTTC
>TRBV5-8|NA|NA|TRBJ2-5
CASSTGQGGGQETQYF
TGTGCCAGCAGCACAGGACAGGGCGGGGGTCAAGAGACCCAGTACTTC
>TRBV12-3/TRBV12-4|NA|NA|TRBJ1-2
CASRRGVYGYTF
TGTGCCAGTAGAAGGGGGGTATATGGCTACACCTTC
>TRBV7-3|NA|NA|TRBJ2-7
CASSSQPPPDEQYF
TGTGCCAGCAGCTCCCAACCTCCTCCCGACGAGCAGTACTTC
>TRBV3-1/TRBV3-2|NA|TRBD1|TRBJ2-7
CASSRQQGARGSVHEQYF
TGTGCCAGCAGCCGGCAACAGGGGGCGAGGGGCTCCGTCCACGAGCAGTACTTC